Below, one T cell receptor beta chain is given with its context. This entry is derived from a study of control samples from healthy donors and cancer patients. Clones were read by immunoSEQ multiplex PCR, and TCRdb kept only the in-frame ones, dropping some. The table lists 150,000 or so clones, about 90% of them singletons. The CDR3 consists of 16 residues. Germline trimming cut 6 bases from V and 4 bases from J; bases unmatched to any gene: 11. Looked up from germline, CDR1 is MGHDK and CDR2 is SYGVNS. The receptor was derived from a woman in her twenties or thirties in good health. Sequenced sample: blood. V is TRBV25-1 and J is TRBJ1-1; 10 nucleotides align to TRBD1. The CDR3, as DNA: TGTGCCAGCAGACTTGGGACAGGGGCATGGGGCACTGAAGCTTTCTTT. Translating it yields CASRLGTGAWGTEAFF.